This is a list of T cell receptor beta chains from one sample in a study of T cells in Graves' hyperthyroidism and ophthalmopathy. TCRdb re-called the multiplex PCR reads with MiXCR, one entry per CDR3 protein. The sample has 600,000 or so distinct CDR3 sequences, more than 45% seen once. Sequencing was carried out using peripheral blood or thyroid tissue (not recorded which). These receptors were taken from a woman aged 18-29 years with Graves' hyperthyroidism. Both conserved end residues are part of each CDR3. A D gene is named only where the DNA matches it firmly. Rows give clone size only sometimes, using once, few, many, or a class for an expanded clone.

d_call: -
clone_size: -
v_call: TRBV2
j_call: TRBJ1-2
cdr3_aa: CASSDGGFNYGYTF
cdr3_nt: TGTGCCAGCAGTGACGGGGGATTTAACTATGGCTACACCTTC

d_call: -
clone_size: few
v_call: TRBV7-9
j_call: TRBJ1-1
cdr3_aa: CASSPTTGNTEAFF
cdr3_nt: TGTGCCAGCAGCCCGACGACAGGGAACACTGAAGCTTTCTTT

d_call: -
clone_size: few
v_call: TRBV11-2
j_call: TRBJ1-6
cdr3_aa: CASRIPGQRFSPLHF
cdr3_nt: TGTGCCAGCAGAATACCGGGGCAGCGATTCTCACCCCTCCACTTT

d_call: -
clone_size: -
v_call: TRBV7-8
j_call: TRBJ1-6
cdr3_aa: CASSPTVLYNSPLHF
cdr3_nt: TGTGCCAGCAGCCCGACAGTACTCTATAATTCACCCCTCCACTTT

d_call: -
clone_size: -
v_call: TRBV6-1
j_call: TRBJ1-5
cdr3_aa: CASSLRSGKSQPQHF
cdr3_nt: TGTGCCAGCAGCCTAAGGTCGGGTAAGTCGCAGCCCCAGCATTTT

d_call: TRBD1
clone_size: many
v_call: TRBV29-1
j_call: TRBJ2-7
cdr3_aa: CSVEGGTANYEQYF
cdr3_nt: TGCAGCGTTGAAGGGGGGACAGCCAATTACGAGCAGTACTTC

d_call: TRBD2
clone_size: many
v_call: TRBV29-1
j_call: TRBJ2-5
cdr3_aa: CSVGLAAQETQYF
cdr3_nt: TGCAGCGTTGGGCTAGCGGCTCAAGAGACCCAGTACTTC

d_call: -
clone_size: once
v_call: TRBV7-7
j_call: TRBJ2-2
cdr3_aa: CASSLGGTELFF
cdr3_nt: TGTGCTAGCAGCTTGGGAGGCACGGAGCTGTTTTTT

d_call: -
clone_size: many
v_call: TRBV15
j_call: TRBJ2-7
cdr3_aa: CATTKGRASYEQYF
cdr3_nt: TGTGCCACAACTAAAGGCCGTGCGTCCTACGAGCAGTACTTC

d_call: -
clone_size: once
v_call: TRBV19
j_call: TRBJ2-5
cdr3_aa: CASSNGPVGPQYF
cdr3_nt: TGTGCCAGTAGTAACGGCCCGGTTGGGCCCCAGTACTTC

d_call: -
clone_size: -
v_call: TRBV5-4
j_call: TRBJ2-7
cdr3_aa: CASSWRGLDEQYF
cdr3_nt: TGTGCCAGCAGCTGGAGGGGGCTGGACGAGCAGTACTTC

d_call: -
clone_size: many
v_call: TRBV15
j_call: TRBJ1-2
cdr3_aa: CATSRVGDGYGYTF
cdr3_nt: TGTGCCACCAGCAGAGTCGGGGATGGCTATGGCTACACCTTC

d_call: -
clone_size: many
v_call: TRBV15
j_call: TRBJ1-4
cdr3_aa: CATGGLNEKLFF
cdr3_nt: TGTGCCACCGGAGGGCTTAATGAAAAACTGTTTTTT

d_call: TRBD2
clone_size: once
v_call: TRBV7-4
j_call: TRBJ2-7
cdr3_aa: CASSLALAESYEQYF
cdr3_nt: TGTGCCAGCAGCTTAGCGCTAGCGGAGTCCTACGAGCAGTACTTC

d_call: TRBD1
clone_size: -
v_call: TRBV7-8
j_call: TRBJ1-2
cdr3_aa: CASSAPTAFNRGYGYTF
cdr3_nt: TGTGCCAGCAGCGCCCCAACCGCGTTCAACAGGGGTTATGGCTACACCTTC

d_call: -
clone_size: few
v_call: TRBV9
j_call: TRBJ1-3
cdr3_aa: CASSAHLYSGNTIYF
cdr3_nt: TGTGCCAGCAGCGCGCACTTATACTCTGGAAACACCATATATTTT

d_call: TRBD1
clone_size: once
v_call: TRBV29-1
j_call: TRBJ2-6
cdr3_aa: CSVEGGDVFDSRGKGAGANVLTF
cdr3_nt: TGCAGCGTTGAAGGGGGTGATGTGTTCGATTCCAGGGGGAAAGGAGCTGGGGCCAACGTCCTGACTTTC

d_call: -
clone_size: -
v_call: TRBV12-3/TRBV12-4
j_call: TRBJ2-7
cdr3_aa: CASSPWRYPYEQYF
cdr3_nt: TGTGCCAGCAGTCCTTGGAGGTACCCCTACGAGCAGTACTTC

d_call: TRBD1
clone_size: few
v_call: TRBV7-9
j_call: TRBJ1-4
cdr3_aa: CASSLPGQGAKIEKLFF
cdr3_nt: TGTGCCAGCAGCTTACCGGGACAGGGGGCGAAAATTGAAAAACTGTTTTTT

d_call: -
clone_size: -
v_call: TRBV6-5
j_call: TRBJ2-7
cdr3_aa: CASSSLAGMGLDEQYF
cdr3_nt: TGTGCCAGCAGTTCCCTGGCAGGGATGGGGCTGGACGAGCAGTACTTC

d_call: -
clone_size: -
v_call: TRBV20-1
j_call: TRBJ2-7
cdr3_aa: CSAGRRSSYEQYF
cdr3_nt: TGCAGTGCTGGGCGTAGGTCCTCCTACGAGCAGTACTTC

d_call: -
clone_size: -
v_call: TRBV9
j_call: TRBJ1-1
cdr3_aa: CASSAHGNTEAFF
cdr3_nt: TGTGCCAGCAGCGCACATGGGAACACTGAAGCTTTCTTT

d_call: -
clone_size: -
v_call: TRBV10-3
j_call: TRBJ1-2
cdr3_aa: CAISAWTAPGSSSYTF
cdr3_nt: TGTGCCATCAGTGCCTGGACGGCCCCAGGGTCTTCTAGCTACACCTTC

d_call: -
clone_size: once
v_call: TRBV7-2
j_call: TRBJ1-3
cdr3_aa: CASSLVRALSGNTIYF
cdr3_nt: TGTGCCAGCAGCTTAGTAAGGGCGCTCTCTGGAAACACCATATATTTT

d_call: TRBD1
clone_size: -
v_call: TRBV24-1
j_call: TRBJ2-2
cdr3_aa: CATSDSTGTGTPGELFF
cdr3_nt: TGTGCCACCAGTGATTCTACCGGGACAGGCACGCCCGGGGAGCTGTTTTTT

d_call: -
clone_size: -
v_call: TRBV5-1
j_call: TRBJ1-1
cdr3_aa: CASSLRQLDMNTEAFF
cdr3_nt: TGCGCCAGCAGCTTGAGACAACTAGACATGAACACTGAAGCTTTCTTT

d_call: -
clone_size: -
v_call: TRBV25-1
j_call: TRBJ1-2
cdr3_aa: CASSSSTGGPIVHGYTF
cdr3_nt: TGTGCCAGCAGTTCTTCCACCGGGGGGCCCATAGTCCATGGCTACACCTTC

d_call: TRBD2
clone_size: -
v_call: TRBV29-1
j_call: TRBJ2-1
cdr3_aa: CSVEERAGDYNEQFF
cdr3_nt: TGCAGCGTTGAAGAGCGAGCGGGAGACTACAATGAGCAGTTCTTC

d_call: -
clone_size: -
v_call: TRBV19
j_call: TRBJ2-7
cdr3_aa: CASSIGTFSYEQYF
cdr3_nt: TGTGCCAGTAGTATCGGGACATTCTCCTACGAGCAGTACTTC

d_call: TRBD1
clone_size: -
v_call: TRBV5-1
j_call: TRBJ2-7
cdr3_aa: CASSAGQEYEQYF
cdr3_nt: TGTGCCAGCAGCGCGGGACAGGAATACGAGCAGTACTTC

d_call: -
clone_size: -
v_call: TRBV7-2
j_call: TRBJ1-2
cdr3_aa: CASSLNSANYGYTF
cdr3_nt: TGTGCCAGCAGCTTAAACTCAGCTAACTATGGCTACACCTTC

d_call: -
clone_size: few
v_call: TRBV4-3
j_call: TRBJ1-5
cdr3_aa: CASSQDEGGQQHF
cdr3_nt: TGCGCCAGCAGCCAAGATGAGGGAGGGCAACAGCATTTT

d_call: TRBD1
clone_size: -
v_call: TRBV7-3
j_call: TRBJ2-6
cdr3_aa: CASSLTETLDRVNVLTF
cdr3_nt: TGCGCCAGCAGCTTGACTGAAACTTTAGACAGGGTCAACGTCCTGACTTTC

d_call: TRBD1
clone_size: many
v_call: TRBV7-2
j_call: TRBJ1-6
cdr3_aa: CASSHGTGRPLHF
cdr3_nt: TGTGCCAGCAGCCATGGGACAGGGCGTCCCCTCCACTTT

d_call: TRBD1
clone_size: -
v_call: TRBV25-1
j_call: TRBJ1-2
cdr3_aa: CASSEMDRSYGYTF
cdr3_nt: TGTGCCAGCAGTGAAATGGACAGGAGCTATGGCTACACCTTC

d_call: TRBD1
clone_size: -
v_call: TRBV7-2
j_call: TRBJ1-2
cdr3_aa: CASSTPGAQGALAYGYTF
cdr3_nt: TGTGCCAGCAGCACCCCCGGGGCCCAGGGGGCGTTAGCCTATGGCTACACCTTC

d_call: TRBD2
clone_size: -
v_call: TRBV18
j_call: TRBJ2-5
cdr3_aa: CASSPPCLRGRAGETQYF
cdr3_nt: TGTGCCAGCTCACCACCGTGTTTACGCGGGAGGGCAGGAGAGACCCAGTACTTC

d_call: -
clone_size: once
v_call: TRBV15
j_call: TRBJ1-6
cdr3_aa: CATSRDPGYSPLHF
cdr3_nt: TGTGCCACCAGCAGAGATCCAGGGTACTCACCCCTCCACTTT

d_call: -
clone_size: few
v_call: TRBV7-9
j_call: TRBJ1-4
cdr3_aa: CASSLSGLRTNEKLFF
cdr3_nt: TGTGCCAGCAGCCTCTCGGGTCTTCGAACTAATGAAAAACTGTTTTTT

d_call: TRBD1
clone_size: once
v_call: TRBV7-3
j_call: TRBJ1-1
cdr3_aa: CASSHAGTVVEAFF
cdr3_nt: TGTGCCAGCAGCCACGCTGGGACAGTCGTTGAAGCTTTCTTT

d_call: -
clone_size: many
v_call: TRBV7-9
j_call: TRBJ2-2
cdr3_aa: CASSYNTGELFF
cdr3_nt: TGTGCCAGCAGCTACAACACCGGGGAGCTGTTTTTT

d_call: TRBD1
clone_size: -
v_call: TRBV25-1
j_call: TRBJ2-2
cdr3_aa: CASSEGTGANTGELFF
cdr3_nt: TGTGCCAGCAGTGAGGGGACAGGAGCGAACACCGGGGAGCTGTTTTTT

d_call: -
clone_size: many
v_call: TRBV29-1
j_call: TRBJ1-5
cdr3_aa: CSVRFGGANQPQHF
cdr3_nt: TGCAGCGTTCGTTTCGGCGGGGCTAATCAGCCCCAGCATTTT

d_call: -
clone_size: once
v_call: TRBV2
j_call: TRBJ1-6
cdr3_aa: CASSEYKAGGNSPLHF
cdr3_nt: TGTGCCAGCAGTGAATATAAGGCGGGAGGCAATTCACCCCTCCACTTT

d_call: -
clone_size: few
v_call: TRBV7-9
j_call: TRBJ2-7
cdr3_aa: CASSPPGAPRFVEQYF
cdr3_nt: TGTGCCAGCAGCCCGCCCGGTGCGCCTCGATTCGTCGAGCAGTACTTC

d_call: -
clone_size: once
v_call: TRBV5-1
j_call: TRBJ1-5
cdr3_aa: CASSPGDMGGINQPQHF
cdr3_nt: TGCGCCAGCAGCCCGGGGGATATGGGGGGTATCAATCAGCCCCAGCATTTT

d_call: -
clone_size: -
v_call: TRBV13
j_call: TRBJ2-7
cdr3_aa: CASTLGVGSYEQYF
cdr3_nt: TGTGCCAGCACCCTAGGGGTAGGGTCCTACGAGCAGTACTTC

d_call: -
clone_size: few
v_call: TRBV5-1
j_call: TRBJ1-1
cdr3_aa: CASSFAGTTEAFF
cdr3_nt: TGCGCCAGCAGCTTCGCTGGGACCACTGAAGCTTTCTTT

d_call: -
clone_size: few
v_call: TRBV20-1
j_call: TRBJ1-2
cdr3_aa: CSARGTDFGGYTF
cdr3_nt: TGCAGTGCTAGAGGGACGGACTTTGGTGGCTACACCTTC

d_call: -
clone_size: -
v_call: TRBV7-9
j_call: TRBJ1-2
cdr3_aa: CASSPGGMAYGYTF
cdr3_nt: TGTGCCAGCAGCCCCGGGGGTATGGCCTATGGCTACACCTTC

d_call: TRBD1
clone_size: -
v_call: TRBV7-2
j_call: TRBJ1-2
cdr3_aa: CASSISGQLYTF
cdr3_nt: TGTGCCAGCAGCATCTCGGGACAGTTATATACCTTC